Each of the 5 T cell receptor beta chains below was sequenced from the same sample in a study of CD8+ T cells in alopecia areata. Following RNA extraction, reverse transcription yielded cDNA that acted as the sequencing template. Produced via immunoSEQ multiplex PCR; TCRdb's table is partial and in-frame only. The sample lists hundreds of thousands of clones; around three fifths were seen once. Sequenced here: CD4+ T cells sorted from blood, sampled at week 0. The receptors were gathered from a human donor with alopecia areata.

This chain uses TRBV19 with TRBJ2-1; 9 nucleotides agree with TRBD2. The CDR3 runs to 15 residues. The V and J ends lost 5 bases and 12 bases, in that order; junction bases with no gene match: 14. CDR1 is LNHDA and CDR2 is SQIVND in the germline V gene (reference sequence). The CDR3 bases are TGTGCCAGTAGTTCTAGCGGGGAGGCTAACCCGCCGCAGTTCTTC. It codes for CASSSSGEANPPQFF.

This rearrangement joins TRBV9 to TRBJ1-1; D call uncertain. This CDR3 spans 13 amino acids. Germline values: CDR1 SGDLS, CDR2 YYNGEE. The V gene lost 0 bases and the J gene lost 3 bases, with 6 bases spanning the gap. The DNA for the CDR3 is TGTGCCAGCAGCGTAGTTCTGGACACTGAAGCTTTCTTT. It yields the protein CASSVVLDTEAFF. Filled out from reference TRBV9 and TRBJ1-1, the complete variable domain reads DSGVTQTPKHLITATGQRVTLRCSPRSGDLSVYWYQQSLDQGLQFLIQYYNGEERAKGNILERFSAQQFPDLHSELNLSSLELGDSALYFCASSVVLDTEAFFGQGTRLTVV.

J is TRBJ2-3 and V is TRBV2; D is perhaps TRBD2 (6 bases). Germline V gene sequence: CDR1 SNHLY, CDR2 FYNNEI. The germline V and J ends were trimmed by 4 bases and 0 bases, with 14 bases remaining between them. This CDR3 has 16 amino acids. The CDR3: CASSVGGVWSTDTQYF. DNA of the CDR3: TGTGCCAGCAGTGTGGGCGGGGTGTGGAGCACAGATACGCAGTATTTT.

This clone occurred once. This sequence joins TRBV6-1 and TRBJ2-2, with D maybe TRBD2 (6 bases). Between the trimmed V and J ends, which lost 5 bases and 4 bases, there was a span of 14 bases. CDR1 is MNHNS and CDR2 is SASEGT in the germline V gene. The CDR3 extends over 15 amino acids. Here the CDR3 DNA reads TGTGCCAGCAGTTTAGTCGAAGCGGGCACCGGGGAGCTGTTTTTT. As protein: CASSLVEAGTGELFF.

This clone was detected a few times. This sequence joins TRBV4-1 and TRBJ2-7; perhaps TRBD2 as D (6 bases). V dropped 4 bases and J dropped 2 bases, with 12 bases sitting between them. Germline V CDR1 and CDR2: MGHRA, YSYEKL. This CDR3 spans 14 amino acids. CDR3 sequence (DNA): TGCGCCAGCAGCCCTCGGGAGTCAACCTACGAGCAGTACTTC. Protein sequence: CASSPRESTYEQYF.